This paragraph covers one TCR beta chain sequence. It has no known antigen specificity. Within one base of it there is no much larger clone, and no base qualities were kept. TCRbeta CDR3 regions were amplified from genomic DNA by means of the immunoSEQ Assay, a bias-controlled multiplex PCR. Per the original workflow: Within the assay, amplification of reference gene primers was used to estimate how many nucleated cells each sample contained. Sequence reads were collapsed and filtered to measure the absolute abundance of every unique TCRbeta CDR3 rearrangement. Productive Simpson clonality was computed per sample as the square root of Simpson's diversity index over productive rearrangements. The table was pulled from immuneACCESS by TCRdb, which kept in-frame rearrangements only. Such tables lose some clones; where checked, under half of the loss comes from unresolved V genes, and the rest has no known cause. V, J and clone size derive from that table, while D and trimming were established from the DNA sequence. The sample contains some 300,000 clones, nearly 90% of them found a single time. The top ten constitute less than 3.5% of the sample.

The CDR3, from cysteine to phenylalanine, totals 14 residues. Only CDR3 DNA is held: 42 bases, read in frame from base 1. CDR1 and CDR2 are drawn from the germline V gene: SNHLY, FYNNEI. The V end loses 4 bases and the J end loses 4 bases, and a stretch of 13 bases separates them. The sample originates from a study of blood T cell repertoires in COVID-19 (dated by TCRdb to between 2020 and 2021). General notes on the study: Samples from collaborators originated in the United States, Italy and Spain and spanned both the acute and convalescent phases of COVID-19. The prospective study material was composed of cDNA or gDNA derived from T cells, B-cell-depleted T cells, or PBMCs. Deeply sampled blood TCRbeta repertoires from subjects exposed to, actively infected with, or recovered from COVID-19 were included in the dataset. The repertoires were made available in a free public database intended to serve as a resource for research on the immune response to SARS-CoV-2. The samples were drawn from two sources: the first 160 participants of the ongoing ImmuneRACE study, and over 950 subjects contributed by 6 global collaborators. The sample metadata nearly always contained a de-identified subject ID, COVID-19 status, age in years and sex. Where available, HLA class I and class II types were obtained from metadata supplied by the sample provider rather than from assay-based typing. Beyond this particular receptor, the publication reports: The amount of clinical and demographic metadata varied by source and participant and was provided uncurated.

Enrolling through a virtual design, the prospective study's participants ranged in age from roughly 18 to 95 years and lived across 24 United States geographic areas. Cohort assignment in the prospective study relied on participant-reported clinical history from a screening survey and a study questionnaire. Exposed participants had been in contact, within 2 weeks of entering the study, with a person who had a PCR-confirmed or clinician-diagnosed case of COVID-19. Mobile phlebotomists in the prospective study collected whole blood, serum and a nasopharyngeal or oropharyngeal swab from every participant. Prospective study participants could optionally give additional blood draws and questionnaires over a roughly two-month period. Blood samples from the prospective study were shipped frozen or at room temperature prior to DNA extraction.

Rearrangement joined TRBV2 to TRBJ1-2; perhaps TRBD1 is the D gene, with 5 bases matching. Sample: PBMCs or T cells enriched from blood (not recorded which). The source is a woman in her forties or fifties who had been exposed to COVID-19. The CDR3 protein sequence reads: CASSVQGRVYGYTF. Read as DNA, the sequence is TGTGCCAGCAGTGTTCAGGGTCGGGTCTATGGCTACACCTTC. Full variable domain (CDR3 extended with the reference TRBV2 and TRBJ1-2 proteins): EPEVTQTPSHQVTQMGQEVILRCVPISNHLYFYWYRQILGQKVEFLVSFYNNEISEKSEIFDDQFSVERPDGSNFTLKIRSTKLEDSAMYFCASSVQGRVYGYTFGSGTRLTVV.